This TCR beta chain is from a study of T cell repertoires in cytomegalovirus infection. Overall study: HLA-C-restricted CMV epitopes, recently identified, and well-studied HLA-B-restricted ones were used by the study. Matching HLA type, along with CMV infection, was indicated by public TCR beta signatures.

Study outcomes and limitations: It was HLA-C-restricted CMV-specific TCR beta clonotypes that dominated the response ex vivo.

V was clipped by 0 bases and J by 4 bases; unmatched bases: 5. The CDR3 is 16 amino acids. CDR1 SGHNT and CDR2 YYREEE come from the germline V gene (reference sequence). TCRdb ran MiXCR on the reads and lists one entry per CDR3 protein. Of under 850,000 distinct CDR3 sequences listed, 30% to 40% are singletons. Concerning this clonotype itself: Its antigen remains unidentified.

The chain links TRBV5-4 to TRBJ2-1; TRBD1 matches at 9 bases. The sequencing used cultured PBMCs, collected from culture after CMV antigen stimulation. This receptor was taken from a human donor in good health (CMV status not recorded). Some clones in this sample may be carry-over from other donors' samples. The CDR3: CASSLGGGQGYNEQFF. The CDR3 DNA reads TGTGCCAGCAGCTTGGGGGGAGGACAGGGGTACAATGAGCAGTTCTTC.